This T cell receptor (beta chain) was retrieved from a study of response to subunit inactivated influenza vaccine. Points from the study as a whole: The authors suggested that few new T cells are recruited per seasonal influenza vaccination.

One entry per CDR3 protein, called by TCRdb with MiXCR from the RT-PCR reads. The data contain hundreds of thousands of distinct CDR3 sequences, approximately 14% of them singletons. CDR3 length: 17 amino acids. Germline V lookup: CDR1 LGHDT, CDR2 YNNKEL (reference sequence). The J segment lost 9 bases and the V segment lost 0 bases, leaving 14 bases of the junction unmatched. Notes on this clonotype: The antigen remains undetermined.

The sample consisted of PBMCs from blood, taken less than 13 days after vaccination. J is TRBJ2-4 and V is TRBV3-1; 7 bases match TRBD1. This receptor was taken from a man in his fifties or sixties who received an inactivated influenza vaccine. CDR3 nucleotides: TGTGCCAGCAGCCAAGACCGACTGCGGCAGGGGGAAGGCATTCAGTACTTC. This encodes CASSQDRLRQGEGIQYF.